The 21 T cell receptor beta chains below come from one sample, sequenced in a study of blood T cell repertoires in COVID-19 (TCRdb year 2020). Library construction relied on the immunoSEQ multiplex PCR assay. As stored in TCRdb, this immuneACCESS dataset retains in-frame rearrangements with V and J assigned. A fraction of the clones does not appear; measured against another copy, unresolved V genes explain less than half of the discrepancy, and the remainder lacks a known reason. This sample gives fewer than 85,000 clones in total; about 70% of them show up just once. 25% to 30% of the sample belongs to the ten largest clones. Sequenced material: peripheral blood. The receptors were gathered from a woman of 80 years or more with active or convalescent COVID-19.

This clone was seen a handful of times. The chain employs TRBV4-1 and TRBJ2-7; 9 nucleotides match TRBD2. The CDR3 has 15 residues. The junction had 6 bases not matched to a gene; V was cut back by 3 bases and J by 3 bases. CDR1 is MGHRA and CDR2 is YSYEKL in the germline V gene. The CDR3 reads CASSHLAGSNYEQYF. The CDR3 DNA sequence: TGCGCCAGCAGCCATCTAGCGGGGAGCAACTACGAGCAGTACTTC.

The rearrangement joins TRBV6-5 to TRBJ1-2; a possible D gene is TRBD1 (6 bases). Between the trimmed V and J ends, which lost 8 bases and 4 bases, there was a span of 14 bases. The CDR3 is 13 residues long. Germline CDR1 is MNHEY and CDR2 is SVGAGI. The chain's CDR3 is CASHGGPRYGYTF. As DNA, the CDR3 is TGTGCCAGCCATGGGGGCCCACGCTATGGCTACACCTTC.

J is TRBJ2-7 and V is TRBV30; D perhaps matches TRBD2 (6 bases). The CDR3 totals 14 residues. Germline V lookup: CDR1 GTSNPN, CDR2 SVGIG (reference sequence). Trimming pared 0 bases from V and 0 bases from J, leaving 9 bases between. Here the CDR3 reads CAWSVGGDSYEQYF. The CDR3, as DNA: TGTGCCTGGAGTGTAGGCGGGGACTCCTACGAGCAGTACTTC.

The chain joins TRBV10-2 to TRBJ2-2; 10 nucleotides align to TRBD2. This CDR3 contains 15 residues. From germline, CDR1 is WSHSY and CDR2 SAAADI. The trim removed 3 bases at V and 6 bases at J, leaving 4 bases unmatched. CDR3 sequence reads: CASSESGGAAGELFF. The CDR3 coding sequence is TGCGCCAGCAGTGAAAGCGGGGGGGCCGCCGGGGAGCTGTTTTTT.

The chain has TRBV7-9 and TRBJ1-1; the match to TRBD1 covers 8 bases. Germline V lookup: CDR1 SEHNR, CDR2 FQNEAQ (reference sequence). The CDR3 totals 14 residues. V dropped 2 bases and J dropped 10; count of bases not matched to a gene: 9. The chain's CDR3 is CASSLIRGHRGAFF. Here the CDR3 DNA reads TGTGCCAGCAGCTTAATCAGGGGGCATCGGGGAGCTTTCTTT.

A few counts support this clone. The chain carries TRBV19 and TRBJ2-2; D unclear. The germline gives CDR1 LNHDA, CDR2 SQIVND (reference sequence). Trimming pared 7 bases from V and 6 bases from J, leaving 15 bases between. The CDR3 has 14 amino acids. CDR3 DNA: TGTGCCAGTAAACCCTTGGTTGCGGCCGGGGAGCTGTTTTTT. It yields the protein CASKPLVAAGELFF.

The chain carries TRBV20-1 and TRBJ2-3, with D uncertain. CDR3 length: 11 residues. The germline gives CDR1 DFQATT, CDR2 SNEGSKA (reference sequence). Trimming cost V 5 bases and J 4 bases, with 7 bases left between them. CDR3 sequence (DNA): TGCAGTGCTGATAGCTCAGATACGCAGTATTTT. It yields the protein CSADSSDTQYF.

The rearrangement uses TRBV10-3 and TRBJ1-1, with D unresolved. Trimming cost V 0 bases and J 4 bases, with 9 bases left between them. Germline V gene data show CDR1 as ENHRY and CDR2 as SYGVKD. This CDR3 contains 14 residues. The CDR3 sequence: CAISESGVGTEAFF. For the CDR3, the DNA is TGTGCCATCAGTGAGTCCGGGGTTGGCACTGAAGCTTTCTTT.

This chain uses TRBV2 with TRBJ2-7; D perhaps matches TRBD1 (5 bases). V lost 2 bases to trimming and J lost 5 bases, with 13 bases between them. The CDR3 contains 14 residues. The germline V gene encodes CDR1 SNHLY and CDR2 FYNNEI. CDR3 coding DNA: TGTGCCAGCAGTGAAAGAGCGACAGACAACGAGCAGTACTTC. Protein sequence: CASSERATDNEQYF.

The V and J genes are TRBV7-8 and TRBJ2-5; no reliable D call. The CDR3 consists of 14 residues. The germline gives CDR1 SGHVS, CDR2 FQNEAQ. V was cut by 3 bases and J by 2 bases, with 10 bases left in between. This CDR3 reads CASSFATVQETQYF. DNA of the CDR3: TGTGCCAGCAGCTTTGCCACAGTGCAAGAGACCCAGTACTTC.

DNA of the CDR3: TGTGCTAGTGGTTTGACTAGCTACGAGCAGTACTTC. It yields the protein CASGLTSYEQYF. The chain is built from TRBV12-5 and TRBJ2-7; weak D call: TRBD2 (5 bases). The CDR3 is 12 residues long. Trimming cost V 2 bases and J 3 bases, with 5 bases left between them. Germline CDR1 and CDR2: LGHNT and FRNRAP.

V gene TRBV7-2 combines with J gene TRBJ1-4; no firm D call. This CDR3 spans 17 amino acids. Per germline, CDR1 SGHTA and CDR2 FQGNSA. Trimming removed 1 base from V and 6 bases from J, with 18 bases in between. CDR3 loop: CASSLVSGESWDEKLFF. CDR3 DNA: TGTGCCAGCAGCTTAGTCAGCGGGGAGTCATGGGATGAAAAACTGTTTTTT.

The V and J genes are TRBV4-1 and TRBJ2-1, with 8 bases aligning to TRBD1. Germline V gene sequence: CDR1 MGHRA, CDR2 YSYEKL. This CDR3 has 15 amino acids. Trimming cost V 0 bases and J 7 bases; bases outside gene matches: 5. The CDR3 reads CASSQDNRGINEQFF. CDR3 in DNA: TGCGCCAGCAGCCAAGATAACAGGGGGATAAATGAGCAGTTCTTC.

The chain links TRBV4-1 to TRBJ1-5, with D tentatively TRBD1 (6 bases). CDR3 size: 15 residues. CDR1 MGHRA and CDR2 YSYEKL come from the germline V gene. V was pared by 1 base and J by 4 bases, with 11 bases between. This CDR3 reads CASSQVEGGNQPQHF. CDR3 coding DNA: TGCGCCAGCAGCCAAGTTGAGGGGGGGAATCAGCCCCAGCATTTT.

This clone was picked up a small number of times. CDR3 in amino acids: CSVNTGTGQHF. Written as DNA, the CDR3 is TGCAGCGTGAACACCGGGACAGGGCAGCATTTT. The rearrangement links TRBV29-1 to TRBJ1-5; 9 bases map to TRBD1. Losses at the gene ends were 6 bases for V and 13 bases for J; bases not matched to a gene: 7. This CDR3 spans 11 amino acids. CDR1 and CDR2 from the germline V gene are SQVTM and ANQGSEA.

This clone was seen only once. The CDR3 here is CATKTGLMNTEAFF. In DNA, the CDR3 is TGTGCCACCAAGACAGGCCTGATGAACACTGAAGCTTTCTTT. This chain connects TRBV6-5 to TRBJ1-1, with D possibly TRBD1 on 6 matching bases. Deletions cut 10 bases from V and 0 bases from J, with 15 bases between. The germline CDR1 and CDR2 sequences are MNHEY and SVGAGI. This CDR3 is built from 14 residues.

V is TRBV5-6 and J is TRBJ1-6, with D possibly being TRBD1 (5 bases). V was shortened by 2 bases and J by 6 bases, with 6 bases between the two germline ends. CDR1 and CDR2 from the germline V gene are SGHDT and YYEEEE. The CDR3 consists of 13 residues. CDR3 in DNA: TGTGCCAGCAGCTTCGACAGTAATTCACCCCTCCACTTT. It encodes CASSFDSNSPLHF. Full variable domain (outside the CDR3, taken from reference TRBV5-6 and TRBJ1-6): DAGVTQSPTHLIKTRGQQVTLRCSPKSGHDTVSWYQQALGQGPQFIFQYYEEEERQRGNFPDRFSGHQFPNYSSELNVNALLLGDSALYLCASSFDSNSPLHFGNGTRLTVT.

The rearrangement uses TRBV6-5 and TRBJ2-2; the D gene is possibly TRBD1 (6 bases). The V gene's germline CDR1 is MNHEY and CDR2 SVGAGI. Trimming pared 6 bases from V and 5 bases from J, leaving 13 bases between. The CDR3 runs to 14 residues. The chain's CDR3 is CASRKTQGTGELFF. The CDR3, as DNA: TGTGCCAGCAGGAAAACCCAGGGGACCGGGGAGCTGTTTTTT.

This sequence joins TRBV4-3 and TRBJ2-2; a possible D gene is TRBD1 (6 bases). Per germline, CDR1 LGHNA and CDR2 YSLEER. With 0 bases removed from V and 7 bases from J, the gap between germline ends came to 18 bases. CDR3 size: 17 residues. In nucleotides, the CDR3 is TGCGCCAGCAGCCAAGATTTAACGGGTAGGGGGAGCGGGGAGCTGTTTTTT. It yields the protein CASSQDLTGRGSGELFF.

V usage is TRBV18 and J usage is TRBJ2-2; no definite D call. The CDR3 has 15 amino acids. Looked up from germline, CDR1 is KGHSH and CDR2 is LQKENI. The V and J ends lost 3 bases and 1 base respectively, with 9 bases between them. The CDR3 region has the DNA TGTGCCAGCTCACCTAACAGAGAGAACACCGGGGAGCTGTTTTTT. It encodes CASSPNRENTGELFF.

The rearrangement joins TRBV9 to TRBJ2-3; TRBD1 matches at 10 bases. V trimming: 4 bases; J trimming: 0 bases; junction bases outside the gene matches: 2. The CDR3 extends over 15 amino acids. Germline CDR1 SGDLS, CDR2 YYNGEE. The CDR3, as DNA: TGTGCCAGCAGCCGGGACAGGGGTAGCACAGATACGCAGTATTTT. It yields the protein CASSRDRGSTDTQYF.